Shown below are 15 T cell receptor beta chains from a single sample sequenced in a study of vaccination and CD4 T cells after COVID-19. With the Oncomine TCR Beta short-read assay, DNA from cultured CD4+ T cells was sequenced. TCRdb used MiXCR to reprocess the PCR reads, holding one entry per CDR3 protein. The sample holds nearly 20,000 distinct CDR3 sequences, 65% to 80% seen once. Treatment meaning: approximately 10-day PBMC culture with coronavirus spike peptide pools or control peptides (ViraFEST assay). For these TCRs, the target antigens are not known. This specimen was CD4+ T cells from blood, cultured in vitro, taken after SARS-CoV-2 vaccination. These receptors all stem from a human donor who received a COVID-19 vaccine.

The chain is built from TRBV19 and TRBJ1-2; D possibly corresponds to TRBD1 (5 bases). Germline CDR1 is LNHDA and CDR2 is SQIVND (reference sequence). The CDR3 consists of 17 residues. The V end lost 9 bases, the J end lost 3 bases, and 26 bases lay between the germline ends. CDR3 nucleotide sequence: TGTGCCAGCTACCCCCTACGTGACAGACGCGGATACTATGGCTACACCTTC. Its translation: CASYPLRDRRGYYGYTF. Filled out from reference TRBV19 and TRBJ1-2, the complete variable domain reads DGGITQSPKYLFRKEGQNVTLSCEQNLNHDAMYWYRQDPGQGLRLIYYSQIVNDFQKGDIAEGYSVSREKKESFPLTVTSAQKNPTAFYLCASYPLRDRRGYYGYTFGSGTRLTVV.

In the case of this clonotype: A junction end diverges from the germline sequence, so it may reflect a read error. This chain joins TRBV20-1 and TRBJ1-6; a weak D match, TRBD1 (6 bases). The CDR3 has 15 residues. The V gene's germline CDR1 is DFQATT and CDR2 SNEGSKA (reference sequence). The CDR3 is CSARDRSGYNSPLHF. The CDR3 DNA is TGCAGTGCTCGAGACAGGTCAGGGTATAATTCACCCCTCCACTTT.

V and J are TRBV12-5 and TRBJ2-7, with D perhaps assigned TRBD1 or TRBD2 (5 bases each). CDR1 is LGHNT, CDR2 FRNRAP, per germline. The CDR3 is 13 amino acids. Trimming pared 6 bases from V and 3 bases from J, leaving 12 bases between. In DNA, the CDR3 is TGTGCTAGTGGGTACGCAGGGAGCTACGAGCAGTACTTC. This sequence encodes CASGYAGSYEQYF.

V is TRBV6-1 and J is TRBJ1-3; possibly TRBD1 for D (6 bases). This CDR3 is built from 15 residues. Germline V gene data show CDR1 as MNHNS and CDR2 as SASEGT. Between the trimmed V and J ends, which lost 7 bases and 0 bases, there was a span of 13 bases. The CDR3 coding sequence is TGTGCCAGCATAGCGAGGGGACACTCTGGAAACACCATATATTTT. This translates into CASIARGHSGNTIYF.

The chain links TRBV25-1 to TRBJ1-1; D is unclear. Trimming removed 4 bases from V and 9 bases from J, with 6 bases in between. CDR3 size: 10 residues. Germline assignment: CDR1 MGHDK and CDR2 SYGVNS. CDR3 in amino acids: CASSGPKAFF. The CDR3 DNA follows: TGTGCCAGCAGTGGTCCTAAAGCTTTCTTT.

V usage is TRBV20-1 and J usage is TRBJ2-1; maybe TRBD2 (5 bases). Germline CDR1 and CDR2: DFQATT and SNEGSKA (reference sequence). Between the trimmed V and J ends, which lost 5 bases and 2 bases, there was a span of 13 bases. This CDR3 region has 14 residues. The CDR3 here is CSAFGVGAYNEQFF. CDR3 bases: TGCAGTGCTTTCGGGGTAGGCGCCTACAATGAGCAGTTCTTC.

This clonotype appeared once. The rearrangement links TRBV24-1 to TRBJ2-1, with D perhaps being TRBD1 or TRBD2 (5 bases each). The tail of the sequence fits TRBJ2-7 better, so the J call may be wrong. Germline V gives CDR1 KGHDR, CDR2 SFDVKD. The CDR3 contains 14 residues. The CDR3, as DNA: TGTGCCACCAGTGTCGGGACCCCCCCCTACGAGCAGTACTTC. It yields the protein CATSVGTPPYEQYF.

V is TRBV27 and J is TRBJ2-7; D is possibly TRBD1 or TRBD2 (5 bases each). Deletions cut 7 bases from V and 3 bases from J, with 16 bases between. CDR3 length equals 14 residues. The germline gives CDR1 MNHEY, CDR2 SMNVEV (reference sequence). The CDR3 nucleotides are TGTGCCAGCAATTCTTTGGGACCCAGCTACGAGCAGTACTTC. Its translation is CASNSLGPSYEQYF.

On this clonotype itself: The DNA is omitted, as the CDR3 cannot be located on it reliably, and the CDR3 follows TCRdb's listing. The rearrangement uses TRBV7-5 and TRBJ2-5; the D call in the table, TRBD1, was not verified against the DNA. TRBV7-5 is a known pseudogene. Inclusive of both ends, the CDR3 amounts to 16 amino acids. CDR3 region: CISVPYVGGGPETQYF.

Note on this clonotype: The junction and the germline gene differ at one end; a read error may be behind it. The rearrangement joins TRBV7-2 to TRBJ2-1, with 12 bases aligning to TRBD2. The CDR3 is 14 amino acids. Germline V gene lookup returns CDR1 SGHTA and CDR2 FQGNSA. The CDR3 region is CASSLAGGQNEQFF. The CDR3 DNA is TGTGCCAGCAGCCTAGCGGGGGGGCAGAATGAGCAGTTCTTC.

Concerning this clonotype itself: At one of its ends the junction is not consistent with the germline gene, which may arise from a read error. The V gene is TRBV12-3 or TRBV12-4, the J gene TRBJ1-2, with a tentative D call TRBD1 (5 bases). The CDR3 runs 13 residues. The CDR3 loop is CASRPQGPLGCTF. CDR3 coding DNA: TGTGCCAGCAGACCGCAGGGTCCACTAGGCTGCACCTTC.

The J gene is TRBJ2-2, the V gene TRBV6-5; D ambiguous. Germline V gene lookup returns CDR1 MNHEY and CDR2 SVGAGI. The ends were cut back, 2 bases at V and 2 bases at J, with 6 bases in the middle. The length of the CDR3 is 14 residues. The CDR3 DNA sequence: TGTGCCAGCAGTTACGCTGAAAACACCGGGGAGCTGTTTTTT. This sequence encodes CASSYAENTGELFF.

The J gene is TRBJ1-2, the V gene TRBV2, with 7 bases aligning to TRBD1. J lost 3 bases, V lost 4 bases, and 5 bases had no gene match. Germline assignment: CDR1 SNHLY and CDR2 FYNNEI. This CDR3 has 14 amino acids. CDR3 in DNA: TGTGCCAGCAGTGGCAGTCAGGGGGACTATGGCTACACCTTC. The encoded protein is CASSGSQGDYGYTF.

This chain joins TRBV28 and TRBJ1-5, with D possibly TRBD1 on 6 matching bases. Looked up from germline, CDR1 is MDHEN and CDR2 is SYDVKM. V was trimmed by 6 bases and J by 4 bases, leaving 22 bases between them. This CDR3 comprises 17 residues. The CDR3 DNA reads as TGTGCCAGCAGCCTGTCCGTACTTACAGGGCTTAATCAGCCCCAGCATTTT. Translation gives CASSLSVLTGLNQPQHF.

The chain is built from TRBV20-1 and TRBJ1-4; 7 bases fit TRBD1. CDR1 is DFQATT, CDR2 SNEGSKA, per germline (reference sequence). The CDR3 extends over 15 amino acids. V shed 4 bases and J 4 bases; nucleotides not matched to a gene: 9. CDR3 nucleotide sequence: TGCAGTGCTACGAGCTTCCAGGGGGATAATGAAAAACTGTTTTTT. It codes for CSATSFQGDNEKLFF.